Each of the 11 T cell receptor beta chains below was sequenced from the same sample in a study. Using its own MiXCR run on the RT-PCR reads, TCRdb lists one record per CDR3 protein. The table lists more than 600,000 distinct CDR3 sequences, 12% to 15% of them singletons, with just over 3.5% in the top ten. Sequencing was performed on memory CD4+ T cells from blood. The source of these receptors is a female donor in good health, serving as a healthy control.

This clonotype was detected many times. J is TRBJ2-5 and V is TRBV27; D not resolved. The CDR3 is made up of 14 amino acids. V gave up 0 bases and J gave up 5 bases, with 10 bases separating them. Germline CDR1 is MNHEY and CDR2 is SMNVEV (reference sequence). The CDR3 region has the DNA TGTGCCAGCAGTTTATCGGCGCTTTGGGAGACCCAGTACTTC. This sequence encodes CASSLSALWETQYF.

The chain couples TRBV2 to TRBJ2-5; D call uncertain. V gave up 7 bases and J gave up 3 bases, with 12 bases separating them. CDR1 SNHLY and CDR2 FYNNEI come from the germline V gene. The CDR3 consists of 13 residues. This CDR3 reads CASTSRRKETQYF. As DNA, the CDR3 is TGTGCCAGCACTTCTAGGAGAAAAGAGACCCAGTACTTC.

Points on this clonotype: At one end the junction does not follow the germline gene, possibly because of a read error. The CDR3 DNA follows: TGCAGTGCTGGAGACCCAGCGGGAGGGCGTGATGAGCAGTTCTTC. This gives the protein CSAGDPAGGRDEQFF. The chain couples TRBV20-1 to TRBJ2-1, with TRBD2 matching over 10 bases. Per germline, CDR1 DFQATT and CDR2 SNEGSKA (reference sequence). The CDR3 has 15 residues.

This clonotype has just a few counts. The CDR3 reads CASRGRQETMGYTF. The DNA of the CDR3 is TGTGCCAGCAGGGGGCGACAGGAAACTATGGGCTACACCTTC. The rearrangement links TRBV6-6 to TRBJ1-2; TRBD1 might be the D (6 bases). V shed 6 bases and J shed 8 bases, with 19 bases lying between them. Germline lookup yields CDR1 MNHNY and CDR2 SVGAGI (reference sequence). The CDR3 covers 14 residues.

In this sample, this clonotype turned up a few times. This chain joins TRBV12-3 or TRBV12-4 and TRBJ2-2; 9 bases are shared with TRBD1. The V gene end was trimmed by 8 bases and the J gene end by 4 bases; junction bases not matched to a gene: 8. The CDR3 is 15 amino acids. The CDR3 DNA is TGTGCCAGCCGCCCGGAGACAGGGGGCACCGGGGAGCTGTTTTTT. This gives the protein CASRPETGGTGELFF.

The sample holds one count of this clonotype. The chain joins TRBV2 to TRBJ2-1; D is unclear. V shed 6 bases and J shed 0 bases, with 9 bases lying between them. Germline V gives CDR1 SNHLY, CDR2 FYNNEI. The CDR3 length is 14 residues. DNA of the CDR3: TGTGCCAGCAGGGCGGCTAGCTCCTACAATGAGCAGTTCTTC. This encodes CASRAASSYNEQFF.

The gene calls are TRBV20-1 and TRBJ1-2; unclear D gene. Looked up from germline, CDR1 is DFQATT and CDR2 is SNEGSKA (reference sequence). The CDR3 is made up of 12 amino acids. Trimming took off 7 bases at V and 4 bases at J, with 13 bases between the two ends. The CDR3 nucleotides are TGCAGTGTTTCCGTAACTGGCTATGGCTACACCTTC. This codes for CSVSVTGYGYTF.

The chain links TRBV12-3 or TRBV12-4 to TRBJ2-2; D perhaps matches TRBD1 (6 bases). This CDR3 region has 14 residues. V shed 6 bases and J shed 3 bases, with 11 bases lying between them. The CDR3 DNA follows: TGTGCCAGCAGGCTGGACAGACACACCGGGGAGCTGTTTTTT. It specifies CASRLDRHTGELFF.

The V call is TRBV7-9, the J call TRBJ2-1; D may correspond to TRBD1 or TRBD2 (5 bases each). Germline lookup yields CDR1 SEHNR and CDR2 FQNEAQ (reference sequence). V was cut by 1 base and J by 6 bases, with 13 bases left in between. The CDR3 has 15 residues. CDR3 residues: CASSLELLGVNEQFF. In DNA form, the CDR3 reads TGTGCCAGCAGCTTAGAACTTCTGGGGGTCAATGAGCAGTTCTTC.

This clonotype was observed a few times. The chain recombines TRBV5-1 with TRBJ2-7; D possibly corresponds to TRBD2 (7 bases). The germline CDR1 and CDR2 sequences are SGHRS and YFSETQ. The germline V and J ends were trimmed by 5 bases and 7 bases, with 19 bases remaining between them. The CDR3 sequence is 14 residues long. The CDR3 sequence: CASSSAGAQGEQYF. The DNA for the CDR3 is TGCGCCAGCAGTTCCGCGGGGGCCCAGGGAGAGCAGTACTTC.

There are a few counts of this clonotype. The chain is built from TRBV20-1 and TRBJ2-1; the D is unclear. This CDR3 has 14 amino acids. The germline CDR1 and CDR2 sequences are DFQATT and SNEGSKA (reference sequence). The V end was cut by 6 bases, the J end by 3 bases, with 15 bases between. The CDR3: CSARRRKFYNEQFF. The CDR3 DNA reads as TGCAGTGCCAGACGGAGAAAGTTCTACAATGAGCAGTTCTTC.